The rows below give T cell receptor beta chains drawn from one sample of a study of blood T cell repertoires in COVID-19. Generated by immunoSEQ multiplex PCR, the TCRdb table keeps only in-frame clones and is missing some. The data hold over 300,000 clones, with roughly 90% observed a single time. Sample: PBMCs or T cells enriched from blood (not recorded which). These receptors all stem from a woman between 25 and 40 years old with acute COVID-19. CDR3s include the opening cysteine and the closing phenylalanine or tryptophan. D genes are given only for firm matches. A row's size may be missing; if present it is once, few, many or a size class.

TRBJ1-1,NA,TRBV11-2,NA,TGTGCCAGCAGCTTAAGGGGCACTGAAGCTTTCTTT,CASSLRGTEAFF
TRBJ2-4,NA,TRBV14,NA,TGTGCCAGCAGCCAAGGTGACTGGAGGGTATCGAAAAACATTCAGTACTTC,CASSQGDWRVSKNIQYF
TRBJ2-1,few,TRBV2,NA,TGTGCCAGCCGAACAGATGGATACAATGAGCAGTTCTTC,CASRTDGYNEQFF
TRBJ2-1,NA,TRBV7-2,NA,TGTGCCAGCAGCCCCCGGAGCTCCTACAATGAGCAGTTCTTC,CASSPRSSYNEQFF
TRBJ1-1,NA,TRBV5-1,TRBD1,TGCGCCAGCAGCCTAACACCGGGACAGGGGGCTGCTTTCTTT,CASSLTPGQGAAFF
TRBJ1-2,once,TRBV2,NA,TGTGCCAGCACTGGGCAACCGACCTATGGCTACACCTTC,CASTGQPTYGYTF
TRBJ2-7,NA,TRBV7-8,TRBD2,TGTGCCAGTACAATAGCGGGGAGCCCAGAGGAGCAGTACTTC,CASTIAGSPEEQYF
TRBJ2-7,NA,TRBV7-8,NA,TGTGCCAGCAGCGGAAGCCGACAGCTCTACGAGCAGTACTTC,CASSGSRQLYEQYF
TRBJ2-2,NA,TRBV11-2,NA,TGTGCCAGCAGTCGGACCGGGGAGCTGTTTTTT,CASSRTGELFF
TRBJ2-1,once,TRBV3-1/TRBV3-2,TRBD2,TGTGCCAGCAGCCAAGTCCTAGCGGGGGCCTACAATGAGCAGTTCTTC,CASSQVLAGAYNEQFF
TRBJ1-1,NA,TRBV12-3/TRBV12-4,NA,TGTGCCAGCAGTTTTTCAGGGGCCGCTGAAGCTTTCTTT,CASSFSGAAEAFF
TRBJ2-7,NA,TRBV7-2,NA,TGTGCCAGCAGCTTCACGATTAGCGGTCACTACGAGCAGTACTTC,CASSFTISGHYEQYF
TRBJ2-1,NA,TRBV7-9,TRBD2,TGTGCCAGCAGCAAGGGACTAGCGGGGCTTAAGTCCTACAATGAGCAGTTCTTC,CASSKGLAGLKSYNEQFF
TRBJ2-1,NA,TRBV12-5,NA,TGTGCTAGTGGTTTCAGTAATGAGCAGTTCTTC,CASGFSNEQFF
TRBJ1-1,NA,TRBV14,NA,TGTGCCAGCAGCCAACAGACAGGTGACCTAGAAGCTTTCTTT,CASSQQTGDLEAFF
TRBJ1-1,NA,TRBV3-1/TRBV3-2,NA,TGTGCCAGCAGTCGGACGGGGGTTTCGCCACTCGACGCTGAAGCTTTCTTT,CASSRTGVSPLDAEAFF
TRBJ2-2,NA,TRBV7-9,TRBD2,TGTGCCAGCAGCTTGGCGGGGGGATTGAACACCGGGGAGCTGTTTTTT,CASSLAGGLNTGELFF
TRBJ1-5,NA,TRBV7-9,NA,TGTGCCAGCAGCTTAGACCGGGGTTCCCAGCCCCAGCATTTT,CASSLDRGSQPQHF
TRBJ2-1,NA,TRBV18,TRBD1,TGTGCCAGCTCACCGGGACAGGGCTACAATGAGCAGTTCTTC,CASSPGQGYNEQFF
TRBJ1-3,NA,TRBV14,NA,TGTGCCAGCAGCCGTAGAGAATCTGGAAACACCATATATTTT,CASSRRESGNTIYF
TRBJ1-5,few,TRBV2,TRBD1,TGTGCCAGCAGTGAAGACCGGGACAGGTTACAGCAGCCCCAGCATTTT,CASSEDRDRLQQPQHF